The entry that follows covers one TCR beta chain sequence. Antigen: not known. Germline V gene sequence: CDR1 SGHRS, CDR2 YFSETQ. CDR3 length equals 13 residues. Trimming cost V 4 bases and J 0 bases, with 8 bases left between them. The data belong to a study of vaccination effects on CD4 cells after COVID-19. Study-level results: Within healthy vaccinees, only 1 of 255 vaccine-induced clones displayed cross-reactivity with common cold coronaviruses. Convalescent patients were scarce, and early post-infection timepoints were absent.

Subsequent to about 10 days of culture, CD4+ T cells were isolated. Absence of prior SARS-CoV-2 infection characterized the vaccine recipients, who showed negative nucleocapsid antibodies. Cultures received IL-2 medium that replaced half the medium on days 3 and 7. Assay: immunoSEQ multiplex PCR; the TCRdb copy retains only in-frame clones and omits some. The sample includes 65,000 to 80,000 clones, approximately 77% seen only once; the top ten take roughly 2%. Sequenced here: CD4+ T cells from PBMCs cultured without peptide, sampled before COVID-19 vaccination. The V call is TRBV5-1, the J call TRBJ2-7; possibly TRBD1 for D (6 bases). The TCR originated in a human donor who received a COVID-19 vaccine. The DNA of the CDR3 is TGCGCCAGCAGCATGGACAGCTCCTACGAGCAGTACGTC. Protein product: CASSMDSSYEQYV.